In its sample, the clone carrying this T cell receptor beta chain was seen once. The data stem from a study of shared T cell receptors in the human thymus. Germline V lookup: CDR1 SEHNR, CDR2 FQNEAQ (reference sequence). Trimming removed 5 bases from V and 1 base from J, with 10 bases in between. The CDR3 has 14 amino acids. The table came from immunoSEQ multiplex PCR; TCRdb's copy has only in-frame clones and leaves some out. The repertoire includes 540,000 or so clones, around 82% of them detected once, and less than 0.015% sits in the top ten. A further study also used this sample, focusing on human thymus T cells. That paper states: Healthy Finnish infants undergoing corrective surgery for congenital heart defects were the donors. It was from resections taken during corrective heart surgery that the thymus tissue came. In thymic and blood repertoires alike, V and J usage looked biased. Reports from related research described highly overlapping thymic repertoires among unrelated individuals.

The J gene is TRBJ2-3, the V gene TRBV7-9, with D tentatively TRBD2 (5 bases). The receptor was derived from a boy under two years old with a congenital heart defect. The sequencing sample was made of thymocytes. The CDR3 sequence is CASSALDCTDTQYF. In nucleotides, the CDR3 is TGTGCCAGCAGCGCATTGGACTGCACAGATACGCAGTATTTT.